These 24 T cell receptor beta chains share one sample of origin, sequenced in a study of control samples from healthy donors and cancer patients. Method: immunoSEQ multiplex PCR; TCRdb's copy keeps in-frame clones and lacks some. The sample includes about 98,000 clones, approximately 78% of them seen just once. What was sequenced was blood. All receptors derive from a man aged 55 to 69 in good health.

This clone has only one observation. The chain joins TRBV28 to TRBJ2-5; 11 positions agree with TRBD2. Germline-derived CDR1 and CDR2 are MDHEN and SYDVKM. Germline trimming cut 6 bases from V and 3 bases from J; bases unmatched to any gene: 3. The CDR3 covers 14 residues. CDR3 protein: CASRWGLAEETQYF. CDR3 sequence (DNA): TGTGCCAGCAGGTGGGGACTAGCGGAAGAGACCCAGTACTTC.

This clone was detected only once. The chain links TRBV19 to TRBJ2-2; D call uncertain. The CDR3 is 15 residues long. CDR1 is LNHDA and CDR2 is SQIVND in the germline V gene (reference sequence). With 5 bases removed from V and 0 bases from J, the gap between germline ends came to 10 bases. The CDR3 region is CASSLAGTNTGELFF. CDR3 in DNA: TGTGCCAGTAGTCTGGCAGGAACGAACACCGGGGAGCTGTTTTTT. The variable domain in full, completed from reference TRBV19 and TRBJ2-2, reads DGGITQSPKYLFRKEGQNVTLSCEQNLNHDAMYWYRQDPGQGLRLIYYSQIVNDFQKGDIAEGYSVSREKKESFPLTVTSAQKNPTAFYLCASSLAGTNTGELFFGEGSRLTVL.

This clone appeared a single time. The chain joins TRBV6-5 to TRBJ1-5; D is uncertain. Trimming left V 7 bases short and J 5 bases short, with 15 bases between. The CDR3 sequence is 14 residues long. The germline CDR1 and CDR2 sequences are MNHEY and SVGAGI. CDR3 residues: CASTPDTGDQPQHF. Written as DNA, the CDR3 is TGTGCCAGCACCCCTGACACCGGCGATCAGCCCCAGCATTTT.

This chain links TRBV5-1 with TRBJ1-1; no definite D call. The germline V gene encodes CDR1 SGHRS and CDR2 YFSETQ. The germline V and J ends were trimmed by 4 bases and 2 bases, with 12 bases remaining between them. The CDR3 loop spans 14 amino acids. The CDR3 DNA follows: TGCGCCAGCAGCCCAACCGGGCCTAACACTGAAGCTTTCTTT. Translation gives CASSPTGPNTEAFF.

This clone was recorded a few times. The chain joins TRBV18 to TRBJ1-5, with D perhaps matching TRBD1 (5 bases). Per germline, CDR1 KGHSH and CDR2 LQKENI. Deletions cut 6 bases from V and 5 bases from J, with 17 bases between. The CDR3 spans 15 residues. The CDR3, as DNA: TGTGCCAGCTCCCAGGGCGCAGCGTTCGATCAGCCCCAGCATTTT. It specifies CASSQGAAFDQPQHF.

This chain connects TRBV6-5 to TRBJ1-1, with 7 bases identical to TRBD1. This CDR3 comprises 14 residues. Germline V gene data show CDR1 as MNHEY and CDR2 as SVGAGI. J was trimmed by 4 bases and V by 11 bases; bases with no gene match: 13. CDR3 DNA: TGTGCCGCCGAATTAAAAGCAGGGGGCACTGAAGCTTTCTTT. This sequence encodes CAAELKAGGTEAFF.

The chain is built from TRBV11-2 and TRBJ1-3, with TRBD1 matching over 8 bases. This CDR3 spans 15 amino acids. Germline V gene lookup returns CDR1 SGHAT and CDR2 FQNNGV. V dropped 4 bases and J dropped 3; count of bases not matched to a gene: 5. The CDR3 protein is CASSSGQGIGNTIYF. The CDR3 bases are TGTGCCAGCAGCTCAGGACAGGGCATTGGAAACACCATATATTTT.

The chain recombines TRBV7-8 with TRBJ2-7; D remains unclear. CDR3 length: 14 amino acids. Deletions cut 5 bases from V and 6 bases from J, with 17 bases between. Per the germline V gene, CDR1 is SGHVS and CDR2 is FQNEAQ. CDR3 DNA sequence: TGTGCCAGCAGCGATTTACAACGGATAGGCGAGCAGTACTTC. Residues: CASSDLQRIGEQYF.

The chain is built from TRBV5-4 and TRBJ2-6; D is undetermined. Per germline, CDR1 SGHNT and CDR2 YYREEE (reference sequence). CDR3 size: 15 residues. V shed 4 bases and J shed 2 bases, with 10 bases lying between them. In DNA form, the CDR3 reads TGTGCCAGCAGCGACGAATTCCCTGGGGCCAACGTCCTGACTTTC. Translation: CASSDEFPGANVLTF.

The chain carries TRBV6-5 and TRBJ1-6; D might be TRBD1 (5 bases). Trimming pared 5 bases from V and 6 bases from J, leaving 11 bases between. The germline V gene has CDR1 MNHEY and CDR2 SVGAGI. There are 14 residues in the CDR3. CDR3 nucleotide sequence: TGTGCCAGCAGTCCAGGGACTATTAATTCACCCCTCCACTTT. Its translation: CASSPGTINSPLHF.

This clone was detected a few times. The DNA of the CDR3 is TGTGCCAGCAGTTCCCAGTACCACACTGAAGCTTTCTTT. It translates to CASSSQYHTEAFF. The genes are TRBV7-2 and TRBJ1-1, with no clear D. CDR3 size: 13 residues. Germline V gene lookup returns CDR1 SGHTA and CDR2 FQGNSA. Trimming left V 6 bases short and J 3 bases short, with 11 bases between.

The chain is built from TRBV24-1 and TRBJ2-5; 8 bases map to TRBD2. With V trimmed by 3 bases and J by 0 bases, 8 bases remained unmatched. The CDR3 loop spans 17 amino acids. Germline V gene data show CDR1 as KGHDR and CDR2 as SFDVKD. CDR3 residues: CATSDMAGGRNQETQYF. The CDR3, as DNA: TGTGCCACCAGTGATATGGCGGGCGGGAGGAACCAAGAGACCCAGTACTTC.

The rearrangement links TRBV19 to TRBJ1-4; D is undetermined. Germline lookup yields CDR1 LNHDA and CDR2 SQIVND (reference sequence). This CDR3 spans 15 amino acids. The V end lost 3 bases, the J end lost 7 bases, and 15 bases lay between the germline ends. CDR3 amino acids: CASSIDWALGEKLFF. The CDR3 DNA sequence: TGTGCCAGTAGTATTGATTGGGCACTTGGTGAAAAACTGTTTTTT.

This clone has more than one count but fewer than ten. This chain connects TRBV2 to TRBJ2-6; D tentatively fits TRBD1 or TRBD2 (6 bases each). The germline V gene has CDR1 SNHLY and CDR2 FYNNEI. V dropped 7 bases and J dropped 0 bases, with 16 bases sitting between them. This CDR3 is 17 amino acids long. CDR3 amino acids: CASTGAESSSGANVLTF. The CDR3 coding sequence is TGTGCCAGCACGGGGGCAGAGTCAAGCTCTGGGGCCAACGTCCTGACTTTC. The variable domain in full, completed from reference TRBV2 and TRBJ2-6, reads EPEVTQTPSHQVTQMGQEVILRCVPISNHLYFYWYRQILGQKVEFLVSFYNNEISEKSEIFDDQFSVERPDGSNFTLKIRSTKLEDSAMYFCASTGAESSSGANVLTFGAGSRLTVL.

The rearrangement uses TRBV2 and TRBJ1-1; unclear D gene. This CDR3 has 15 amino acids. CDR1 and CDR2 from the germline V gene are SNHLY and FYNNEI. The V and J ends lost 0 bases and 2 bases respectively, with 10 bases between them. The CDR3 loop is CASSEAFQFNTEAFF. The CDR3 nucleotides read TGTGCCAGCAGTGAAGCGTTTCAGTTTAACACTGAAGCTTTCTTT.

This rearrangement joins TRBV6-4 to TRBJ1-6; D unresolved. The CDR3 spans 14 residues. Germline V gene sequence: CDR1 MRHNA, CDR2 SNTAGT. Trimming took 6 bases from V and 2 from J, leaving 8 bases between them. For the CDR3, the DNA is TGTGCCAGCAGCGCAGACACCTATAATTCACCCCTCCACTTT. Residues: CASSADTYNSPLHF.

V is TRBV19 and J is TRBJ2-4; D might be TRBD2 (7 bases). CDR1 and CDR2 (germline): LNHDA, SQIVND (reference sequence). V shed 4 bases and J shed 7 bases, with 14 bases lying between them. CDR3 length equals 14 residues. The CDR3 loop reads CASSSGGASNIQYF. DNA of the CDR3: TGTGCCAGTAGTAGCGGGGGCGCTTCGAACATTCAGTACTTC.

This chain uses TRBV28 with TRBJ1-6; 7 bases fit TRBD1. V trimming: 2 bases; J trimming: 7 bases; junction bases outside the gene matches: 8. The CDR3 runs 16 residues. Germline V gives CDR1 MDHEN, CDR2 SYDVKM. CDR3 DNA: TGTGCCAGCAGTTTACCCCGGACAGGCGCGAATTCACCCCTCCACTTT. Its protein is CASSLPRTGANSPLHF.

As to this clone: The identical CDR3 is also encoded by other nucleotide sequences in the sample. The chain is built from TRBV30 and TRBJ2-2; D is ambiguous. The CDR3 is made up of 13 amino acids. Trimming cost V 1 base and J 2 bases, with 5 bases left between them. The germline CDR1 and CDR2 sequences are GTSNPN and SVGIG (reference sequence). Written as DNA, the CDR3 is TGTGCCTGGAGTGAACAAAACACCGGGGAGCTGTTTTTT. This gives the protein CAWSEQNTGELFF.

The gene calls are TRBV2 and TRBJ1-2; D is uncertain. V lost 4 bases and J lost 2, with 5 bases in between. This CDR3 comprises 12 residues. The germline CDR1 and CDR2 sequences are SNHLY and FYNNEI. The CDR3 DNA is TGTGCCAGCAGTGGACAAAACTATGGCTACACCTTC. Translated: CASSGQNYGYTF.

This rearrangement joins TRBV29-1 to TRBJ2-2, with TRBD2 matching 8 bases. This CDR3 has 15 amino acids. Germline V gene lookup returns CDR1 SQVTM and CDR2 ANQGSEA. Trimming took 7 bases from V and 4 from J; bases not matched to a gene: 11. CDR3 residues: CSATTSGAGTGELFF. In nucleotides, the CDR3 is TGCAGCGCCACTACTAGCGGTGCGGGCACCGGGGAGCTGTTTTTT.

This sequence joins TRBV3-1 (or the pseudogene TRBV3-2) and TRBJ1-6; TRBD1 aligns across 10 bases. The CDR3 contains 17 residues. Germline V gene sequence: CDR1 LGHDT, CDR2 YNNKEL (reference sequence). V dropped 4 bases and J dropped 8; count of bases not matched to a gene: 11. The CDR3 DNA is TGTGCCAGCAGCCGAAAAGCTAGACAGGGGGCCCATTCACCCCTCCACTTT. Translation gives CASSRKARQGAHSPLHF.

The sample holds one count of this clone. The genes are TRBV28 and TRBJ1-1, with D possibly matching TRBD1 (5 bases). V lost 5 bases and J lost 0, with 10 bases in between. Germline CDR1 is MDHEN and CDR2 is SYDVKM. There are 14 residues in the CDR3. As DNA, the CDR3 is TGTGCCAGCAGTATAGGGACCGTGAACACTGAAGCTTTCTTT. This encodes CASSIGTVNTEAFF.

The chain has TRBV2 and TRBJ1-6; D remains unclear. V lost 4 bases, J lost 9 bases, and 19 bases lay in between. Germline assignment: CDR1 SNHLY and CDR2 FYNNEI. The CDR3 contains 16 residues. CDR3 nucleotides: TGTGCCAGCAGTGGGGGTTGGGAGGGAGCGGGTTCACCCCTCCACTTT. Translation gives CASSGGWEGAGSPLHF. Variable domain in full (rest from reference TRBV2 and TRBJ1-6): EPEVTQTPSHQVTQMGQEVILRCVPISNHLYFYWYRQILGQKVEFLVSFYNNEISEKSEIFDDQFSVERPDGSNFTLKIRSTKLEDSAMYFCASSGGWEGAGSPLHFGNGTRLTVT.